Listed below are T cell receptor beta chains from one sample, sequenced in a study of OX40 agonist ivuxolimab in advanced cancers. Repertoires were generated with immunoSEQ multiplex PCR, while TCRdb's copy carries only in-frame clones and drops some. The table includes about 77,000 clones, around 86% detected once. This specimen consisted of CD4+ or CD8+ T cells sorted from blood, obtained in a trial of the OX40 agonist ivuxolimab. All receptors come from an adult with an advanced solid tumor such as melanoma, head and neck, liver or kidney cancer. Both conserved end residues are part of each CDR3. The order of the fields is clone size, J gene, V gene, CDR3 protein. Size tells how often a clone was seen (once, few, many) or the class of an expanded clone, and some rows leave it out.

>once|TRBJ2-1|TRBV9
CASSVARAPYNEQFF
>few|TRBJ2-1|TRBV30
CAWSPLLNEQFF
>NA|TRBJ1-3|TRBV7-9
CASSLAGSGNTIYF
>NA|TRBJ2-7|TRBV6-6
CASSSTGVIYEQYF
>NA|TRBJ1-2|TRBV5-5
CASSLAPGTGANYGYTF
>NA|TRBJ2-1|TRBV10-1
CASSGKFF
>NA|TRBJ1-3|TRBV5-1
CASSLGAGGSSGNTIYF
>NA|TRBJ2-7|TRBV5-4
CASSSPGLAHYEQYF
>NA|TRBJ2-1|TRBV2
CASQGLAGAYNEQFF
>NA|TRBJ1-1|TRBV29-1
CSVRTGGLNTEAFF
>NA|TRBJ2-5|TRBV5-1
CASSLEYGETQYF
>NA|TRBJ1-6|TRBV29-1
CSVDSGGYNSPLHF
>NA|TRBJ2-6|TRBV9
CASSVGRAEANVLTF
>NA|TRBJ1-1|TRBV27
CASSPTGAANPEAFF
>NA|TRBJ1-1|TRBV19
CASSPIQGYTEAFF
>NA|TRBJ2-1|TRBV2
CASNQGLAGEQFF
>NA|TRBJ2-3|TRBV7-3
CASSLENRADTQYF
>NA|TRBJ2-7|TRBV7-9
CASSSLDLAGYEQYF
>NA|TRBJ1-2|TRBV28
CASIPTRGGGYTF
>NA|TRBJ2-1|TRBV12-5
CASGLVQGLAGGLDEQFF
>few|TRBJ1-5|TRBV28
CASNTQESNQPQHF
>NA|TRBJ2-1|TRBV30
CAWMGDTRGALEFF
>NA|TRBJ1-1|TRBV7-9
CASKLQENTEAFF
>NA|TRBJ1-1|TRBV19
CASSSPGHSNTEAFF
>once|TRBJ2-7|TRBV11-1
CASSLPGQGYYEQYF
>once|TRBJ1-5|TRBV7-2
CASSLGGAGARNQPQHF
>NA|TRBJ2-3|TRBV19
CASSASGSWTDTQYF
>NA|TRBJ2-5|TRBV7-2
CASSNRQGGLETQYF
>NA|TRBJ2-2|TRBV5-1
CASSIRGENTGELFF
>NA|TRBJ1-2|TRBV19
CASSNRGSGYTF
>NA|TRBJ1-6|TRBV4-1
CASSQGSAFSPLHF
>NA|TRBJ2-1|TRBV7-3
CASSPGTGGEQFF
>NA|TRBJ2-3|TRBV15
CATSREPGSTDTQYF
>NA|TRBJ2-5|TRBV9
CASSVNPSGSGETQYF
>once|TRBJ2-3|TRBV5-1
CASSWGLGTDTQYF
>NA|TRBJ1-5|TRBV27
CASSQGRRNQPQHF
>NA|TRBJ2-3|TRBV7-9
CASSPGQGRTDTQYF
>NA|TRBJ2-7|TRBV5-6
CASENINGVYEQYF
>NA|TRBJ1-1|TRBV7-9
CASNYDRGTEAFF
>NA|TRBJ1-2|TRBV27
CASSLSKARQGGLYGYTF
>few|TRBJ1-2|TRBV2
CASSSPPNYGYTF
>NA|TRBJ1-1|TRBV10-3
CAISGAGTGLAEAFF
>NA|TRBJ2-1|TRBV11-1
CASSLGQVNEQFF
>NA|TRBJ2-1|TRBV28
CASSTGTGNMPYNEQFF